This TCR beta chain stems from a study of shared T cell receptors in the human thymus. This clone has a handful of counts. Assay: immunoSEQ multiplex PCR; the TCRdb copy retains only in-frame clones and omits some. The sample contains about 660,000 clones, about 89% of which appear only once. The CDR3 has 14 residues. Germline V gives CDR1 SEHNR, CDR2 FQNEAQ (reference sequence). The J segment lost 5 bases and the V segment lost 0 bases, leaving 2 bases of the junction unmatched. These same records also appear under a second study, on human thymus T cells. That work contributes: Across thymic and blood repertoires, the usage of V and J genes appeared to be biased. Related research has reported that thymic repertoires overlap highly among unrelated individuals.

The sequence derives from a boy under three years old with a congenital heart defect. This chain links TRBV7-9 with TRBJ2-7; 9 nucleotides line up with TRBD1. The sequenced sample consisted of thymocytes. In DNA, the CDR3 is TGTGCCAGCAGCTTAGCGGGACAGGGTGACGAGCAGTACTTC. Its translation: CASSLAGQGDEQYF.